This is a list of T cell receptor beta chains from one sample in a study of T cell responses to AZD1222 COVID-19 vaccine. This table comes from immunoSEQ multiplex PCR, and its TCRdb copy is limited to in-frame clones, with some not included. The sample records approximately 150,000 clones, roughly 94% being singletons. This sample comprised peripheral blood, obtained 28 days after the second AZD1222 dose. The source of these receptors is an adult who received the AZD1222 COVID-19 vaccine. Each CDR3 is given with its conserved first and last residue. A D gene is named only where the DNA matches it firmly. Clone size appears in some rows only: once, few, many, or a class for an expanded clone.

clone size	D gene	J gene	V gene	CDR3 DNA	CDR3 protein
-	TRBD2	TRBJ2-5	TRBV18	TGTGCCAGCTCACCACCGGGCGGGGGAATCGAGACCCAGTACTTC	CASSPPGGGIETQYF
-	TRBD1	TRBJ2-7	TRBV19	TGTGCCAGTAGTTTACAGGGGGAGGCGGGGGAGCAGTACTTC	CASSLQGEAGEQYF
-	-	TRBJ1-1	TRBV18	TGTGCCAGCTCACCACCGTCAGGGGCAGGCACTGAAGCTTTCTTT	CASSPPSGAGTEAFF
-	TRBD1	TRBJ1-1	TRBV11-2	TGTGCCAGCAGCTGGACAGGGGATACTGAAGCTTTCTTT	CASSWTGDTEAFF
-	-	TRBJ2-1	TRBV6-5	TGTGCCAGCAGTACGACTAGTTGGGGGTCCACTGAGCAGTTCTTC	CASSTTSWGSTEQFF
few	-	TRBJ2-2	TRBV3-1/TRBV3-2	TGTGCCAGCAGCCGAGGTCACGGGGAGCTGTTTTTT	CASSRGHGELFF
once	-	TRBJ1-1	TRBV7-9	TGTGCCAGCAGCTTATGGGTGGCAGGGAGTAACCCCGAAGCTTTCTTT	CASSLWVAGSNPEAFF
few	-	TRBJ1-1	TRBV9	TGTGCCAGCAGCGTAGATGGGGGTTGGAGCACTGAAGCTTTCTTT	CASSVDGGWSTEAFF
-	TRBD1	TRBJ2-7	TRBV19	TGTGCCAGTAGTAGGACAGGGAGCTCCTACGAGCAGTACTTC	CASSRTGSSYEQYF
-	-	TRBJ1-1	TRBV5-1	TGCGCCAGCAGCTTGTGGCAGGGAGACACTGAAGCTTTCTTT	CASSLWQGDTEAFF
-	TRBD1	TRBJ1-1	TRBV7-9	TGTGCCAGCAGCTTAGGACAGGGGACTTTCTTT	CASSLGQGTFF
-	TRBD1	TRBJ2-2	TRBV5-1	TGCGCCAGCAGAACCGGGACAGGGAACACCGGGGAGCTGTTTTTT	CASRTGTGNTGELFF
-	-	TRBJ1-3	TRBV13	TGTGCCAGCAGCTTAGGGGTCGGAAACACCATATATTTT	CASSLGVGNTIYF
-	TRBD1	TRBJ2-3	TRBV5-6	TGTGCCAGCAGCGCAGACAGGGGAACGGCTGGCACAGATACGCAGTATTTT	CASSADRGTAGTDTQYF
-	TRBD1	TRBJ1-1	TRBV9	TGTGCCAGCAGCCTTCGACAGGGGGCGGGCACTGAAGCTTTCTTT	CASSLRQGAGTEAFF
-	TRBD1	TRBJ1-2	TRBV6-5	TGTGCCAGCAGCTGGGGACAGGGGGAGGGCTACACCTTC	CASSWGQGEGYTF
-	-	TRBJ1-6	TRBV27	TGTGCCAGCAGTTTCCTCCGCAGTCCCCCTAGTAATTCACCCCTCCACTTT	CASSFLRSPPSNSPLHF
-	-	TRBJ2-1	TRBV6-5	TGTGCCAGCAGTACCCGTAGGGGGAACTACAATGAGCAGTTCTTC	CASSTRRGNYNEQFF
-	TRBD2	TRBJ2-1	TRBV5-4	TGTGCCAGCAGCTTAGCGGGGGGGGTCTACAATGAGCAGTTCTTC	CASSLAGGVYNEQFF
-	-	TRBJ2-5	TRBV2	TGTGCCAGCAGTGAGGGGGGTTTGGGAGAGACCCAGTACTTC	CASSEGGLGETQYF
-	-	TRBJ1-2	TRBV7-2	TGTGCCAGCAGCTTAGTATCCGGCTACACCTTC	CASSLVSGYTF
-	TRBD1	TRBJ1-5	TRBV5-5	TGTGCCAGCAGCCAAACCGGGACAGGCCGAGATCAGCCCCAGCATTTT	CASSQTGTGRDQPQHF
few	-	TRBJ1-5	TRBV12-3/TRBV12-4	TGTGCCACTAGGGAAGGGCCCTATCAGCCCCAGCATTTT	CATREGPYQPQHF
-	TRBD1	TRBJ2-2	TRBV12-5	TGTGCTAGTGGTATCGGGACAGGGGGCACCGGGGAGCTGTTTTTT	CASGIGTGGTGELFF
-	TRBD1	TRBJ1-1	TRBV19	TGTGCCAGTAGTCTTCGGACAGGGAACACTGAAGCTTTCTTT	CASSLRTGNTEAFF
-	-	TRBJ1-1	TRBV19	TGTGCCAGTAGTCTAGATCGGGACGGGAACACTGAAGCTTTCTTT	CASSLDRDGNTEAFF
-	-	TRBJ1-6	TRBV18	TGTGCCAGCTCACCACCCGCGGGCCAGGGACGTTCACCCCTCCACTTT	CASSPPAGQGRSPLHF
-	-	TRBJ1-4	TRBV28	TGTGCCAGCAGTTGGGGGCCGGCTAATGAAAAACTGTTTTTT	CASSWGPANEKLFF
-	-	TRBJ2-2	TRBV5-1	TGCGCCAGCAGCTCGACAGTCGGGGAGCTGTTTTTT	CASSSTVGELFF
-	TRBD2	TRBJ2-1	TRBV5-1	TGCGCCAGCAAGGAGACTAGCGGGGGATACGAGCAGTTCTTC	CASKETSGGYEQFF
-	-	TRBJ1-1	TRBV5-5	TGTGCCAGCAGCCTGACGGAGACAAGACAGAACACTGAAGCTTTCTTT	CASSLTETRQNTEAFF
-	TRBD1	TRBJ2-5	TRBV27	TGTGCCAGCAGGGCGGGACAGGGGCGGCGGGAGACCCAGTACTTC	CASRAGQGRRETQYF
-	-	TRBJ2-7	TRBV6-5	TGTGCCAGCGCTTTGTGGGGGAACGAGCAGTACTTC	CASALWGNEQYF
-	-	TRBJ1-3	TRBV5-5	TGTGCCAGCAGCTTGGTAGTCCCCGGAAACACCATATATTTT	CASSLVVPGNTIYF
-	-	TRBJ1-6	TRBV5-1	TGCGCCAGCCGTGGAGACAATTCACCCCTCCACTTT	CASRGDNSPLHF
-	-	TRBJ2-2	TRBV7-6	TGTGCCAGCAGCTCGCCCGACAGGAACACCGGGGAGCTGTTTTTT	CASSSPDRNTGELFF
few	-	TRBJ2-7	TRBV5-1	TGCGCCAGCAGCATGGGCTGGTTGGGGCAGTACTTC	CASSMGWLGQYF
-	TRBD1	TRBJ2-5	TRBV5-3	TGTGCCAGAGCTACCAGGGGGTTGGGGGAGACCCAGTACTTC	CARATRGLGETQYF